Here is one T cell receptor (beta chain) with its context. Its specificity is not known. These data belong to a study of response to subunit inactivated influenza vaccine. Study-wide findings and caveats: It was the authors' suggestion that each seasonal influenza vaccination recruits few new T cells.

Trimming took 2 bases from V and 6 from J, leaving 20 bases between them. CDR1 and CDR2 (germline): SGHDT, YYEEEE. The CDR3 runs to 16 residues. Using its own MiXCR run on the RT-PCR reads, TCRdb lists one record per CDR3 protein. The sample has approximately 680,000 distinct CDR3 sequences; about a sixth are singletons. The sample in question was PBMCs from blood, obtained less than 13 days after vaccination. V gene TRBV5-6 combines with J gene TRBJ1-2; no clear D gene. This TCR derives from a man over 45 who received an inactivated influenza vaccine. CDR3 amino acids: CASSLLLSRALNGYTF. Here the CDR3 DNA reads TGTGCCAGCAGCTTATTATTGAGTAGGGCTCTAAATGGCTACACCTTC.